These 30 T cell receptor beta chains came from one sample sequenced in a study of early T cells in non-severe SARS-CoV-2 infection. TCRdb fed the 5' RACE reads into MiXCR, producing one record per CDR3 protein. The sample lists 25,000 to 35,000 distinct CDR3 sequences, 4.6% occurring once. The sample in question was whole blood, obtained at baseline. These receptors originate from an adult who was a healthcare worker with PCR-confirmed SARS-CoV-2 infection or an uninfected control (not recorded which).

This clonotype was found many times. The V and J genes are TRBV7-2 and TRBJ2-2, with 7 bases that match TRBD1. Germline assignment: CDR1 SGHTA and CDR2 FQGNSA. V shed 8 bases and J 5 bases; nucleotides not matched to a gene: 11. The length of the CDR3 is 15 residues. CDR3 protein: CASAIGQGVTGELFF. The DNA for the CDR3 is TGTGCCAGCGCAATCGGGCAGGGGGTAACCGGGGAGCTGTTTTTT.

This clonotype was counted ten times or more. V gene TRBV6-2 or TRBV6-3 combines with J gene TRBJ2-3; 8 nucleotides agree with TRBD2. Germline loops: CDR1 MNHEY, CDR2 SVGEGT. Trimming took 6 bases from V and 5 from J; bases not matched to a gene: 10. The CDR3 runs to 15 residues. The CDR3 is CASSLRSGGRDTQYF. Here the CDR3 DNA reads TGTGCCAGCAGCCTCAGAAGCGGGGGAAGAGATACGCAGTATTTT.

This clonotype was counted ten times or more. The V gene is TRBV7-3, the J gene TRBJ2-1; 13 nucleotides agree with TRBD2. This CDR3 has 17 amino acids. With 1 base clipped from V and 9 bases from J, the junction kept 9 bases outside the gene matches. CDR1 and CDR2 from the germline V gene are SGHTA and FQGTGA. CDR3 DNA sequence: TGTGCCAGCAGCTTAATGTCCCCGGGACTAGCGGGGAGTGAGCAGTTCTTC. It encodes CASSLMSPGLAGSEQFF.

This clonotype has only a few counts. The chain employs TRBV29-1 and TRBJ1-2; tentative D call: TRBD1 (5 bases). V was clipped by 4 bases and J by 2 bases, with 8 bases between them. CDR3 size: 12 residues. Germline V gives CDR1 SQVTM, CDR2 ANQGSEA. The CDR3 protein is CSVAQGNYGYTF. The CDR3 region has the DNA TGCAGCGTTGCGCAGGGAAACTATGGCTACACCTTC.

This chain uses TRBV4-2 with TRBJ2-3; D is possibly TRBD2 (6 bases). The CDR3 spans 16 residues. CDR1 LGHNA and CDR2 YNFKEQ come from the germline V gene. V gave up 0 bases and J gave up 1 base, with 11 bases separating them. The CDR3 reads CASSQDQAGRTDTQYF. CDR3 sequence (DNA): TGTGCCAGCAGCCAAGATCAGGCGGGGCGCACAGATACGCAGTATTTT.

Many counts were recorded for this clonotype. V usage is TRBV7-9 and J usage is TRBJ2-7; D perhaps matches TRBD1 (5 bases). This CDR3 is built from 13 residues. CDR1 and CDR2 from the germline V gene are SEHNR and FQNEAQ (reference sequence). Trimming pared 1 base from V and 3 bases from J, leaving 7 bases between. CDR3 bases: TGTGCCAGCAGCTTAGGACAGTTCTACGAGCAGTACTTC. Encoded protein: CASSLGQFYEQYF.

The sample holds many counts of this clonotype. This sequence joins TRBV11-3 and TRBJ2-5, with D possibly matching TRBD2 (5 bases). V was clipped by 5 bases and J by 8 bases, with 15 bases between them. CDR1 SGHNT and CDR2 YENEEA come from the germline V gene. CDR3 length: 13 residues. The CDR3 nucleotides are TGTGCCAGCAGCCCCCACGGGGTCACAACCCAGTACTTC. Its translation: CASSPHGVTTQYF.

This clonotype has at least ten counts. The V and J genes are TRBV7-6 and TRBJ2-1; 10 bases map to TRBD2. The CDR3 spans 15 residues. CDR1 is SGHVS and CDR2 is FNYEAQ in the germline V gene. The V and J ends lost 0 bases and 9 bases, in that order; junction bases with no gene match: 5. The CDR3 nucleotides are TGTGCCAGCAGCTTAGCGGCTAGCGGGAGTGTTGAGCAGTTCTTC. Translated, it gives CASSLAASGSVEQFF.

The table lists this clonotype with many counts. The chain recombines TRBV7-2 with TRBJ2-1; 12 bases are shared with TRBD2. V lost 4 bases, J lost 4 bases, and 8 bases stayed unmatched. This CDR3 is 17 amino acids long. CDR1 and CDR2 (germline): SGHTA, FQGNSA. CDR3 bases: TGTGCCAGCAGCTCTGGCCGTGGGACTAGCGGGTACAATGAGCAGTTCTTC. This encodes CASSSGRGTSGYNEQFF.

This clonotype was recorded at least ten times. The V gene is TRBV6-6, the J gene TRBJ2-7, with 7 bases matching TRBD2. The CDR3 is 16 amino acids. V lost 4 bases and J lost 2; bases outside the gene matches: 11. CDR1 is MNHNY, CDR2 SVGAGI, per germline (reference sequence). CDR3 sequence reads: CASSFLLAGGTYEQYF. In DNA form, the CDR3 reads TGTGCCAGCAGTTTTCTTTTAGCGGGTGGAACCTACGAGCAGTACTTC.

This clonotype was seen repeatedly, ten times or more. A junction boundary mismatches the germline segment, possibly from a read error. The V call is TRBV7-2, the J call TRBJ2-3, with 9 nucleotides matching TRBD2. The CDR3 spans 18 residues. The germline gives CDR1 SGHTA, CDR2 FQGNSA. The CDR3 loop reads CASTLKWNSGSSADTQYF. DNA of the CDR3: TGTGCCAGCACCTTAAAGTGGAATAGCGGGAGTTCCGCAGATACGCAGTATTTT. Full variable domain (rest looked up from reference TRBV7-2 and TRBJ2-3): GAGVSQSPSNKVTEKGKDVELRCDPISGHTALYWYRQSLGQGLEFLIYFQGNSAPDKSGLPSDRFSAERTGGSVSTLTIQRTQQEDSAVYLCASTLKWNSGSSADTQYFGPGTRLTVL.

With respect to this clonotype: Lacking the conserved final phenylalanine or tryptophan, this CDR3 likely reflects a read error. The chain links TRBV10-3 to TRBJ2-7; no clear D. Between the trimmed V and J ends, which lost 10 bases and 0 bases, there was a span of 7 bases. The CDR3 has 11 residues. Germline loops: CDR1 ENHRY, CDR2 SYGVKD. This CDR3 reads CASGSSYEQYS. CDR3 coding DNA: TGTGCCAGCGGTAGCTCCTACGAGCAGTACTCC.

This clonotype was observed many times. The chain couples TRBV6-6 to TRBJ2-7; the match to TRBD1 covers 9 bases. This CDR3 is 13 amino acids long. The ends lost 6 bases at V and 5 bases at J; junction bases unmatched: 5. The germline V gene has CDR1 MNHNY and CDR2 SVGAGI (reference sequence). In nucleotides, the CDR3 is TGTGCCAGCAGGCGGGACAGGGCGAACGAGCAGTACTTC. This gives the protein CASRRDRANEQYF.

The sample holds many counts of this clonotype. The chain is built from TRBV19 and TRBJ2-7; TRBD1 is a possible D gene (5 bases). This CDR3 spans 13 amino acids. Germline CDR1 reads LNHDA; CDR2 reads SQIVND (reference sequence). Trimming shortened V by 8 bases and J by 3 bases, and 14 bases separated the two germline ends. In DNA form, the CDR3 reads TGTGCCAGTTCTGGACATACTCTCTACGAGCAGTACTTC. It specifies CASSGHTLYEQYF.

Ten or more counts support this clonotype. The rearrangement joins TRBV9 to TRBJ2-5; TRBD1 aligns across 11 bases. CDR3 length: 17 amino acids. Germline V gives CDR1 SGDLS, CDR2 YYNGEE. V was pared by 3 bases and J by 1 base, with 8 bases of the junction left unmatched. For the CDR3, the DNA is TGTGCCAGCAGCGCCAGGACAGGGGGCACCTCCCAAGAGACCCAGTACTTC. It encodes CASSARTGGTSQETQYF.

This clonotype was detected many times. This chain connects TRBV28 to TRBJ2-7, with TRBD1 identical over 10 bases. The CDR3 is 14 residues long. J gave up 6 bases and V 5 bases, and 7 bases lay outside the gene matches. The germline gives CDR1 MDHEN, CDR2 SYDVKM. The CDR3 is CASSRQGATFEQYF. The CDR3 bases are TGTGCCAGCAGTCGACAGGGGGCCACCTTCGAGCAGTACTTC.

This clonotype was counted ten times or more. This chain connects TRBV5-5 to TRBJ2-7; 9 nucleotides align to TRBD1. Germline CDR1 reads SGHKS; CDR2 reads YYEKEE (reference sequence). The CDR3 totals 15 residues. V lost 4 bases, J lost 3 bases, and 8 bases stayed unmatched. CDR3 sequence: CASSQGQGNNYEQYF. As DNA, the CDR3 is TGTGCCAGCAGCCAGGGACAGGGCAATAACTACGAGCAGTACTTC.

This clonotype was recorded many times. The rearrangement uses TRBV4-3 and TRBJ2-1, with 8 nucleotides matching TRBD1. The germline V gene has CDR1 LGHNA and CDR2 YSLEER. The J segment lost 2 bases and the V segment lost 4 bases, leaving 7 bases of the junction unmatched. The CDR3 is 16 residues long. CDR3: CASSPRRDRTYNEQFF. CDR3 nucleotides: TGCGCCAGCAGCCCGAGGCGGGACAGGACCTACAATGAGCAGTTCTTC.

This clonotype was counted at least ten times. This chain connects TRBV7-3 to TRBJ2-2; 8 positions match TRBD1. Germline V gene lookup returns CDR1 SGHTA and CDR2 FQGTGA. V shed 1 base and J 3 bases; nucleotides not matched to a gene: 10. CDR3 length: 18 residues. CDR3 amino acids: CASSLNGPGQADTGELFF. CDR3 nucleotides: TGTGCCAGCAGCTTAAATGGACCGGGACAGGCGGACACCGGGGAGCTGTTTTTT.

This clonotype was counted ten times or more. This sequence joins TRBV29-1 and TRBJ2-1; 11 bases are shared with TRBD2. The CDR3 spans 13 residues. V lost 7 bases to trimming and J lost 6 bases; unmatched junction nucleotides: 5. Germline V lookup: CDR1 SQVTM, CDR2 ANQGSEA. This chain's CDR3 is CSALAGGANEQFF. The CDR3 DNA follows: TGCAGCGCCTTAGCGGGAGGGGCCAATGAGCAGTTCTTC.

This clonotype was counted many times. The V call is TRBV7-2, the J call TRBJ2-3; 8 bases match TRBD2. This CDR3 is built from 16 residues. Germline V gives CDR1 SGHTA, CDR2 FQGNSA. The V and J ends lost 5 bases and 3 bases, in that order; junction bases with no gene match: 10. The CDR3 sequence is CASSQGAGGRTDTQYF. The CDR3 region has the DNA TGTGCCAGCAGCCAAGGGGCGGGGGGCAGGACAGATACGCAGTATTTT.

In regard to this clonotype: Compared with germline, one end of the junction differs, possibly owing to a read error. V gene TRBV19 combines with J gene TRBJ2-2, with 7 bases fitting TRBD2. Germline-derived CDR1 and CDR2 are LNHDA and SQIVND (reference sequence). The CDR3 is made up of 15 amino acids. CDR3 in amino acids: CASSARRENPGELFF. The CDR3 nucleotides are TGTGCCAGTAGTGCGCGGCGGGAGAACCCCGGGGAGCTGTTTTTT.

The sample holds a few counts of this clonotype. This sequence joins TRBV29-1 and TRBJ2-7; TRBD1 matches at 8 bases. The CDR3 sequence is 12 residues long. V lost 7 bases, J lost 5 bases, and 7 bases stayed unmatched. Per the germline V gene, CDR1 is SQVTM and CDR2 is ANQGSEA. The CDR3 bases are TGCAGCGCCCCAGGGGGCCCCAACGAGCAGTACTTC. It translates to CSAPGGPNEQYF.

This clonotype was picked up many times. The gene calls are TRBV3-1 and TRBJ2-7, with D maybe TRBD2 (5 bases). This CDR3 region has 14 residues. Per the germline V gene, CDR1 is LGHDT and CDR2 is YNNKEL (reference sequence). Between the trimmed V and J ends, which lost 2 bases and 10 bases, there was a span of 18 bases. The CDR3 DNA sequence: TGTGCCAGCAGCCAAAACCGAAACCGGGGTTTTCAGTACTTC. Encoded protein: CASSQNRNRGFQYF.

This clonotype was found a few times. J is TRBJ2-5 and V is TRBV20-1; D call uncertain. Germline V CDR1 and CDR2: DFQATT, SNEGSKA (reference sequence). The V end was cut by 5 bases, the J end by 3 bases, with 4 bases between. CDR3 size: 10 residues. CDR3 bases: TGCAGTGCTGTAAAAGAGACCCAGTACTTC. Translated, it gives CSAVKETQYF.

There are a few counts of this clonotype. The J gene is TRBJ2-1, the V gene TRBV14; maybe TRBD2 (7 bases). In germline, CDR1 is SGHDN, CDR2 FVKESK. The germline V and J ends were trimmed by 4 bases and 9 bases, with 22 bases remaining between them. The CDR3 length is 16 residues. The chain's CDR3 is CASSPLLGGASSEQFF. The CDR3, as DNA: TGTGCCAGCAGCCCCCTTTTAGGGGGGGCCTCAAGTGAGCAGTTCTTC.

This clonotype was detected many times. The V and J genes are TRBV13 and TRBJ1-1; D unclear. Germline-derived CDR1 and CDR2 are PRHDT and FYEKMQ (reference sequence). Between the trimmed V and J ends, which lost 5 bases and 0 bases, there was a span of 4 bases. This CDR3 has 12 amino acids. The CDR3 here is CASSRVNTEAFF. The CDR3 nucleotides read TGTGCCAGCAGCCGCGTGAACACTGAAGCTTTCTTT.

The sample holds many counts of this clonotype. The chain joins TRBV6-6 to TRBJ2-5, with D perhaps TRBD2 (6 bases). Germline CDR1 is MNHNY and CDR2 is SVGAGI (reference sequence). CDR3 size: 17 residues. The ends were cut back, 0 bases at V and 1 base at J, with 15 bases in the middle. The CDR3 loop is CASSYSPSAALQETQYF. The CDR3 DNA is TGTGCCAGCAGTTACTCACCTAGCGCGGCACTCCAAGAGACCCAGTACTTC.

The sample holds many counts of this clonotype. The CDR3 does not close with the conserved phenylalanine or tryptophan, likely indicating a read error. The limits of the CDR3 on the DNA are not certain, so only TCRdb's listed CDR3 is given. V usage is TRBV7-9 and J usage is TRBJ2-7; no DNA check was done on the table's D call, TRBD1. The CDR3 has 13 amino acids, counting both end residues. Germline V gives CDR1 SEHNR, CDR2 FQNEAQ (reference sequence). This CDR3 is CASSLAVRRGGPL.

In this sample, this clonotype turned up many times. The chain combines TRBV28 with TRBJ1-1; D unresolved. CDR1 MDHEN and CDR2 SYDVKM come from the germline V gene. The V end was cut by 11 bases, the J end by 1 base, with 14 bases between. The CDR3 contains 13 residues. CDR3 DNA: TGTGCCGGGTGGAGCCTCCGGAACACTGAAGCTTTCTTT. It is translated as CAGWSLRNTEAFF. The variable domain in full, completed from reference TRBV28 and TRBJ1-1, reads DVKVTQSSRYLVKRTGEKVFLECVQDMDHENMFWYRQDPGLGLRLIYFSYDVKMKEKGDIPEGYSVSREKKERFSLILESASTNQTSMYLCAGWSLRNTEAFFGQGTRLTVV.